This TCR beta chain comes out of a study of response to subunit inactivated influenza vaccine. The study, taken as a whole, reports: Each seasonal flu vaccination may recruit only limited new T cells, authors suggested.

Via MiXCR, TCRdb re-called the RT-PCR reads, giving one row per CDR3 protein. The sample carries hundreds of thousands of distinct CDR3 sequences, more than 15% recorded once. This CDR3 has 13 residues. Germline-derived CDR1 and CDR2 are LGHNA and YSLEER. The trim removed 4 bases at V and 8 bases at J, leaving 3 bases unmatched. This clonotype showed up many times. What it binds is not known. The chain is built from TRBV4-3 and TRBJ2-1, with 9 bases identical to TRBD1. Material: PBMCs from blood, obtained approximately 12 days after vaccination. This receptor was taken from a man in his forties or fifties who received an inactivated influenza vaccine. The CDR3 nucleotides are TGCGCCAGCAGCCGCGACAGGGGGTATGAGCAGTTCTTC. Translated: CASSRDRGYEQFF.